This T cell receptor beta chain was observed in a study of blood T cell repertoires in COVID-19. About the research overall: Some COVID-19 samples were acute and others convalescent; all came from the United States, Italy and Spain. T cells, B-cell-depleted T cells, or PBMCs provided the cDNA or gDNA that served as material.

Seattle researchers signed up patients amid active infection and tracked them longitudinally. Measured with immunoSEQ multiplex PCR; TCRdb has only the in-frame clones, and not every one. The table includes 250,000 to 300,000 clones, over 80% detected once. Germline V gene sequence: CDR1 SGHNT, CDR2 YYREEE (reference sequence). This CDR3 contains 16 residues. V shed 4 bases and J shed 3 bases, with 19 bases lying between them. This sequence joins TRBV5-4 and TRBJ1-1, with D perhaps TRBD1 (6 bases). The receptor's source is a woman in her 70s with COVID-19, enrolled during active disease. Sequenced: peripheral blood. The CDR3 DNA is TGTGCCAGCAGCGAAGGAACCAGGGGACGTGACACTGAAGCTTTCTTT. As protein: CASSEGTRGRDTEAFF.